Here is one T cell receptor (beta chain) with its context. Its antigen is still unknown. The sample belongs to a study of cytomegalovirus exposure and HLA in healthy donors. Study context: The early release's HLA-typed donors yielded 78 million or so unique TCRs. General study results and limits: Several of the most significant clusters appeared, in a later analysis, to be linked to common viral pathogens. Later, an analysis showed that TCR beta chains associated with HLA were more clonally expanded than others that were equally common.

The PCR ran on 60 Vbeta and 13 Jbeta primers. The table came from immunoSEQ multiplex PCR; TCRdb's copy has only in-frame clones and leaves some out. Here the sample spans roughly 130,000 clones, approximately 78% being singletons. This CDR3 is 15 amino acids long. V lost 1 base, J lost 6 bases, and 8 bases stayed unmatched. The germline V gene encodes CDR1 SGHTS and CDR2 YDEGEE. This clonotype was obtained from a woman aged 40 to 49 in good health and CMV-seropositive. V gene TRBV5-8 combines with J gene TRBJ2-7; 9 nucleotides align to TRBD1. Sequencing was performed on PBMCs. The CDR3 region is CASSLSGTGISEQYF. The DNA for the CDR3 is TGTGCCAGCAGCTTGAGTGGGACAGGGATAAGCGAGCAGTACTTC.